Shown below are 21 T cell receptor beta chains from a single sample sequenced in a study of shared clonotypes between healthy human individuals. Profiled with immunoSEQ multiplex PCR; TCRdb holds only in-frame clones, not every one. The table records 450,000 to 550,000 clones, 79% of them present only once. Sequencing input: PBMCs. The receptors originated from a woman between 40 and 50 years old in good health. Some clones in this sample may be carry-over from other donors' samples.

This rearrangement joins TRBV30 to TRBJ1-5; D uncertain. This CDR3 region has 14 residues. In germline, CDR1 is GTSNPN, CDR2 SVGIG (reference sequence). V lost 2 bases, J lost 2 bases, and 10 bases lay in between. The CDR3: CAWSKGLGNQPQHF. The CDR3 DNA sequence: TGTGCCTGGAGTAAAGGGCTTGGCAATCAGCCCCAGCATTTT.

In this sample, this clone turned up a few times. Other DNA sequences in this specimen translate into the identical CDR3. The chain employs TRBV5-1 and TRBJ1-5, with D hard to call. CDR3 length: 14 residues. CDR1 and CDR2 from the germline V gene are SGHRS and YFSETQ. Trimming removed 4 bases from V and 0 bases from J, with 8 bases in between. CDR3 nucleotides: TGCGCCAGCAGCCCCGGCGGTAGCAATCAGCCCCAGCATTTT. It encodes CASSPGGSNQPQHF.

Ten or more counts support this clone. V usage is TRBV6-1 and J usage is TRBJ1-1, with a tentative D call TRBD1 (6 bases). The CDR3 contains 15 residues. The ends were cut back, 3 bases at V and 2 bases at J, with 13 bases in the middle. The V gene's germline CDR1 is MNHNS and CDR2 SASEGT. The CDR3 spells CASSEGRGINTEAFF. The CDR3 bases are TGTGCCAGCAGTGAGGGCAGGGGCATTAACACTGAAGCTTTCTTT.

The gene calls are TRBV5-1 and TRBJ2-5, with a possible D match to TRBD1 (6 bases). The CDR3 contains 14 residues. Trimming left V 1 base short and J 1 base short, with 8 bases between. Germline CDR1 SGHRS, CDR2 YFSETQ. The CDR3 DNA reads as TGCGCCAGCAGCTTGAGGACAGCCCAAGAGACCCAGTACTTC. Translated, it gives CASSLRTAQETQYF.

This chain links TRBV6-6 with TRBJ1-2, with D uncertain. With 4 bases removed from V and 6 bases from J, the gap between germline ends came to 9 bases. CDR1 and CDR2 (germline): MNHNY, SVGAGI (reference sequence). The CDR3 has 12 residues. The CDR3 DNA follows: TGTGCCAGCAGTTCCGCCTCAGATGGCTACACCTTC. Residues: CASSSASDGYTF.

The chain joins TRBV6-1 to TRBJ1-1; no clear D. The V end lost 7 bases, the J end lost 0 bases, and 15 bases lay between the germline ends. Germline CDR1 and CDR2: MNHNS and SASEGT. The CDR3 loop spans 15 amino acids. In DNA form, the CDR3 reads TGTGCCAGCAATTGGCAAGGGCGAATGAACACTGAAGCTTTCTTT. Translation: CASNWQGRMNTEAFF.

The rearrangement links TRBV11-3 to TRBJ2-7; 8 bases map to TRBD1. Germline V CDR1 and CDR2: SGHNT, YENEEA. J was trimmed by 0 bases and V by 4 bases; bases with no gene match: 2. The CDR3 is 14 residues long. CDR3 in amino acids: CASSSGTGSYEQYF. Here the CDR3 DNA reads TGTGCCAGCAGCTCAGGGACAGGCTCCTACGAGCAGTACTTC.

The gene calls are TRBV2 and TRBJ1-5; no firm D call. V lost 3 bases and J lost 4, with 7 bases in between. CDR1 and CDR2 from the germline V gene are SNHLY and FYNNEI. This CDR3 is 13 amino acids long. The CDR3 DNA reads TGTGCCAGCAGTGACGGGAGTAATCAGCCCCAGCATTTT. Protein: CASSDGSNQPQHF.

The chain is built from TRBV19 and TRBJ2-2; D perhaps matches TRBD2 (6 bases). The germline V and J ends were trimmed by 6 bases and 4 bases, with 12 bases remaining between them. CDR1 and CDR2 (germline): LNHDA, SQIVND (reference sequence). The CDR3 covers 14 residues. CDR3 protein: CASSRVGGTGELFF. The CDR3 bases are TGTGCCAGTAGCAGGGTGGGAGGCACCGGGGAGCTGTTTTTT.

The V call is TRBV5-4, the J call TRBJ1-2; tentatively, D is TRBD1 (5 bases). Germline lookup yields CDR1 SGHNT and CDR2 YYREEE (reference sequence). Trimming pared 5 bases from V and 2 bases from J, leaving 10 bases between. This CDR3 is built from 13 residues. CDR3 amino acids: CASRGTGNYGYTF. The DNA for the CDR3 is TGTGCCAGCAGAGGGACGGGGAACTATGGCTACACCTTC. The complete variable domain, with remaining parts taken from reference TRBV5-4 and TRBJ1-2, reads ETGVTQSPTHLIKTRGQQVTLRCSSQSGHNTVSWYQQALGQGPQFIFQYYREEENGRGNFPPRFSGLQFPNYSSELNVNALELDDSALYLCASRGTGNYGYTFGSGTRLTVV.

This chain connects TRBV15 to TRBJ1-4; no clear D gene. In germline, CDR1 is LNHNV, CDR2 YYDKDF (reference sequence). The CDR3 is 13 amino acids. CDR3 in DNA: TGTGCTACAACGGGAGGTTTTGGGGAAAAACTGTTTTTT. Amino acids: CATTGGFGEKLFF.

A word on this clone: Other nucleotide sequences from this sample produce the same CDR3. The CDR3 reads CASSFWDRGSYEQYF. In nucleotides, the CDR3 is TGTGCCAGCAGTTTCTGGGATCGGGGCTCCTACGAGCAGTACTTC. The J gene is TRBJ2-7, the V gene TRBV28; TRBD2 is a possible D gene (5 bases). The CDR3 is 15 amino acids. Germline V CDR1 and CDR2: MDHEN, SYDVKM. V lost 3 bases to trimming and J lost 0 bases, with 12 bases between them.

This rearrangement joins TRBV10-2 to TRBJ2-5, with TRBD1 matching over 9 bases. The assigned J gene may be wrong: the sequence end matches TRBJ2-7 better. There are 14 residues in the CDR3. Germline CDR1 is WSHSY and CDR2 is SAAADI. For the CDR3, the DNA is TGCGCCAGCAGTGGTAACAGGGGGCTCTACGAGCAGTACTTC. It specifies CASSGNRGLYEQYF.

The V call is TRBV18, the J call TRBJ2-6; TRBD1 matches at 10 bases. CDR3 length: 17 residues. Germline V gene sequence: CDR1 KGHSH, CDR2 LQKENI. The ends lost 1 base at V and 2 bases at J; junction bases unmatched: 2. The CDR3 bases are TGTGCCAGCTCACCACTAGGACAGGGGGCTGGGGCCAACGTCCTGACTTTC. This sequence encodes CASSPLGQGAGANVLTF. Combining the CDR3 with reference TRBV18 and TRBJ2-6 gives the whole variable domain NAGVMQNPRHLVRRRGQEARLRCSPMKGHSHVYWYRQLPEEGLKFMVYLQKENIIDESGMPKERFSAEFPKEGPSILRIQQVVRGDSAAYFCASSPLGQGAGANVLTFGAGSRLTVL.

The chain employs TRBV29-1 and TRBJ2-2, with D hard to call. The CDR3 has 13 residues. From germline, CDR1 is SQVTM and CDR2 ANQGSEA. Trimming stripped 4 bases from V and 3 bases from J, with 9 bases between. CDR3 in DNA: TGCAGCGTTGGGGCAGGTTACACCGGGGAGCTGTTTTTT. Translated, it gives CSVGAGYTGELFF.

The chain recombines TRBV4-2 with TRBJ2-7, with D possibly matching TRBD2 (5 bases). The CDR3 is made up of 14 amino acids. V was pared by 3 bases and J by 7 bases, with 16 bases between. Germline V gives CDR1 LGHNA, CDR2 YNFKEQ. Here the CDR3 reads CASSQGPAGGEQYF. In nucleotides, the CDR3 is TGTGCCAGCAGCCAGGGCCCGGCGGGCGGGGAGCAGTACTTC.

CDR3 in DNA: TGTGCCAGTAGCCAAAAACCCCGGACAGTTGTCGCGGTTGGGGCCAACGTCCTGACTTTC. Translation: CASSQKPRTVVAVGANVLTF. J is TRBJ2-6 and V is TRBV19; weak D call: TRBD1 (6 bases). V was trimmed by 6 bases and J by 3 bases, leaving 27 bases between them. CDR1 LNHDA and CDR2 SQIVND come from the germline V gene (reference sequence). The CDR3 loop spans 20 amino acids.

The genes are TRBV29-1 and TRBJ2-5, with D possibly being TRBD1 (5 bases). The V gene lost 3 bases and the J gene lost 4 bases, with 6 bases spanning the gap. Germline CDR1 SQVTM, CDR2 ANQGSEA. This CDR3 region has 11 residues. As DNA, the CDR3 is TGCAGCGTTGATCAGGGAGAGACCCAGTACTTC. Its protein product is CSVDQGETQYF.

The rearrangement uses TRBV18 and TRBJ1-1; perhaps TRBD1 as D (5 bases). This CDR3 is built from 13 residues. Per the germline V gene, CDR1 is KGHSH and CDR2 is LQKENI. Trimming pared 2 bases from V and 7 bases from J, leaving 11 bases between. In nucleotides, the CDR3 is TGTGCCAGCTCACCAGGGGGTCGGGGTGAAGCTTTCTTT. It translates to CASSPGGRGEAFF.

This clone has just a few counts. The chain carries TRBV6-5 and TRBJ2-1; D gene ambiguous. The CDR3 contains 14 residues. Germline loops: CDR1 MNHEY, CDR2 SVGAGI. V shed 0 bases and J shed 6 bases, with 9 bases lying between them. The CDR3 nucleotides are TGTGCCAGCAGTTACTCTGAATTTACCAATGAGCAGTTCTTC. This codes for CASSYSEFTNEQFF.

The chain is built from TRBV7-9 and TRBJ2-5; 8 nucleotides match TRBD2. CDR1 and CDR2 from the germline V gene are SEHNR and FQNEAQ (reference sequence). CDR3 length equals 14 residues. V lost 5 bases and J lost 5; bases outside the gene matches: 7. The DNA of the CDR3 is TGTGCCAGCAGCCCCCCCGGGGGGGGTGAGACCCAGTACTTC. It codes for CASSPPGGGETQYF. Based on the CDR3 plus reference TRBV7-9 and TRBJ2-5, the full variable domain is DTGVSQNPRHKITKRGQNVTFRCDPISEHNRLYWYRQTLGQGPEFLTYFQNEAQLEKSRLLSDRFSAERPKGSFSTLEIQRTEQGDSAMYLCASSPPGGGETQYFGPGTRLLVL.